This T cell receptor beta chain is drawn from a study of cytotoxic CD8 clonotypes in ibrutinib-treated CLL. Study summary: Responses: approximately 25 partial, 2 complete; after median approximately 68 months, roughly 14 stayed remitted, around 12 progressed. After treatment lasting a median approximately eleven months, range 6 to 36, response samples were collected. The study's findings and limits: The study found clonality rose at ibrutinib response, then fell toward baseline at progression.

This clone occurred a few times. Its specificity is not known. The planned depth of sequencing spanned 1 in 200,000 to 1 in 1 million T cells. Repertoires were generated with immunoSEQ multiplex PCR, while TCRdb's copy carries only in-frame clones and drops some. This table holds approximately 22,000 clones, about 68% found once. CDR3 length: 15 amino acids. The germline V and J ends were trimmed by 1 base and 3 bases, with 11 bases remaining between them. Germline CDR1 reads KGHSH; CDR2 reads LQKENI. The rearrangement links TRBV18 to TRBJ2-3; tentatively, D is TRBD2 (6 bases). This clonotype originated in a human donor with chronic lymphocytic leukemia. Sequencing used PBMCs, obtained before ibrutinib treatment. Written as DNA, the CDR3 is TGTGCCAGCTCACCACTCGGGGGAGTTACAGATACGCAGTATTTT. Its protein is CASSPLGGVTDTQYF.